This is a list of T cell receptor beta chains from one sample in a study of blood T cell repertoires in COVID-19. The protocol was immunoSEQ multiplex PCR, while the TCRdb copy is restricted to in-frame clones and leaves out a portion. This sample carries 240,000 or so clones, about 90% of them seen once, and the ten largest clones take about 0.95%. Material for sequencing was PBMCs or T cells enriched from blood (not recorded which). The receptors shown here come from a man in his fifties who had been exposed to COVID-19. The CDR3 runs from the conserved cysteine through the conserved F or W. A D gene is named only where the DNA matches it firmly. Part of the rows lack a size; the others show once, few, many or a class for expanded clones.

j_gene,abundance,v_gene,d_gene,CDR3nt,CDR3aa
TRBJ1-1,-,TRBV7-9,-,TGTGCCAGCAGCTTATCCGTAGCTTTCTTT,CASSLSVAFF
TRBJ1-5,-,TRBV4-1,-,TGCGCCAGCAGCCAATTCTTTCCACAGGGACGAGTGGGGAATCAGCCCCAGCATTTT,CASSQFFPQGRVGNQPQHF
TRBJ1-2,-,TRBV24-1,TRBD1,TGTGCCACCAGTGATTCGATGATAGGGACAGAAATGTATGGCTACACCTTC,CATSDSMIGTEMYGYTF
TRBJ1-2,-,TRBV5-1,TRBD1,TGCGCCAGCAGCTTGGCCGCAGGGGGCTACTATGGCTACACCTTC,CASSLAAGGYYGYTF
TRBJ1-6,-,TRBV5-6,TRBD1,TGTGCCAGCAGCTTGGACAGGGGGTTCTATAATTCACCCCTCCACTTT,CASSLDRGFYNSPLHF
TRBJ2-1,-,TRBV7-3,-,TGTGCCAGCCGGGAAGACTCCTACAATGAGCAGTTCTTC,CASREDSYNEQFF
TRBJ2-1,-,TRBV24-1,TRBD2,TGTGCCACCAGTGACCCGACTAGCGGGGGATCATTTGAGCAGTTCTTC,CATSDPTSGGSFEQFF
TRBJ2-2,-,TRBV24-1,-,TGTGCCACCAGTGAAACAGGGAAAACGAACACCGGGGAGCTGTTTTTT,CATSETGKTNTGELFF
TRBJ2-5,-,TRBV5-4,-,TGTGCCAGCAGCTTGGGTTTATCGTCCCAGTACTTC,CASSLGLSSQYF
TRBJ1-4,-,TRBV19,TRBD1,TGTGCCAGTAGTATAGGGGACAGCATATATGAAAAACTGTTTTTT,CASSIGDSIYEKLFF
TRBJ1-6,-,TRBV7-8,TRBD1,TGTGCCAGCAGCTTGCGGGACAGGGCCACCCAGATTAATAATTCACCCCTCCACTTT,CASSLRDRATQINNSPLHF
TRBJ2-2,-,TRBV5-6,-,TGTGCCAGCAGCTTGTCACAGGTGAACACCGGGGAGCTGTTTTTT,CASSLSQVNTGELFF
TRBJ2-3,-,TRBV7-2,TRBD2,TGTGCCAGCAGCCCAAGTATAGCGGGAGATACGCAGTATTTT,CASSPSIAGDTQYF
TRBJ1-2,-,TRBV19,-,TGTGCCAGTAGTCCATCCAGGGTTTATGGCTACACCTTC,CASSPSRVYGYTF
TRBJ1-2,-,TRBV6-6,-,TGTGCCAGCACCCTAGCCCTCTATGGCTACACCTTC,CASTLALYGYTF
TRBJ2-1,-,TRBV5-1,-,TGCGCCAGCAGGGCCAGGGTTGCGGCACCTTACAATGAGCAGTTCTTC,CASRARVAAPYNEQFF
TRBJ2-1,-,TRBV6-6,-,TGTGCCAGCAGTCGATTAGGGACTTCAGTATACAATGAGCAGTTCTTC,CASSRLGTSVYNEQFF
TRBJ2-7,-,TRBV7-3,-,TGTGCCAGCAGGAAACAAACAGGGAAGGAGCTAATCTTC,CASRKQTGKELIF
TRBJ1-2,-,TRBV11-2,-,TGTGCCAGCAGCCAAAGACAGACTAACTATGGCTACACCTTC,CASSQRQTNYGYTF
TRBJ1-4,-,TRBV2,TRBD1,TGTGCCAGCAGTTGGACAGGGCCAGGCGAAAAACTGTTTTTT,CASSWTGPGEKLFF
TRBJ1-1,-,TRBV9,TRBD1,TGTGCCAGCAGCGCCCGACAGGGGGCAGGTGAAGCTTTCTTT,CASSARQGAGEAFF
TRBJ1-2,-,TRBV9,TRBD1,TGTGCCAGCAGCCTCTCGGGACAGGGGGTTCTTGGCTACACCTTC,CASSLSGQGVLGYTF
TRBJ1-1,-,TRBV6-1,TRBD1,TGTGCCAGCAGTGAACCCGGGACAGGGGGTAGTAGGACTGAAGCTTTCTTT,CASSEPGTGGSRTEAFF
TRBJ2-3,-,TRBV28,TRBD2,TGTGCCAGCAGTCGACTAGCGGGAGGGCCAACAGATACGCAGTATTTT,CASSRLAGGPTDTQYF
TRBJ2-2,-,TRBV11-3,-,TGTGCCAGCAGCTTAGATAGGAGGGACTGGTATTCCGGGGAGCTGTTTTTT,CASSLDRRDWYSGELFF
TRBJ1-1,once,TRBV7-8,TRBD1,TGTGCCAGCAGCTCGACAGGGATCACTGAAGCTTTCTTT,CASSSTGITEAFF
TRBJ1-2,few,TRBV5-5,TRBD1,TGTGCCAGCAGCTTTAGACAGGGCCCCGTCTATGGCTACACCTTC,CASSFRQGPVYGYTF
TRBJ1-4,-,TRBV6-5,-,TGTGCCAGCTGCGTCGGCGGGGCAACTAATGAAAAACTGTTTTTT,CASCVGGATNEKLFF
TRBJ1-1,-,TRBV6-1,-,TGTGCCAGCAGTGAAGACAGATTGAACACTGAAGCTTTCTTT,CASSEDRLNTEAFF
TRBJ2-5,-,TRBV24-1,-,TGTGCCACCAGTGATCTTGGGGTCCAGGGTGACCAAGAGACCCAGTACTTC,CATSDLGVQGDQETQYF
TRBJ2-3,-,TRBV29-1,-,TGCAGCGTTGAAGAGTACGGGTTAGGCTCTACGCAGTATTTT,CSVEEYGLGSTQYF
TRBJ1-1,-,TRBV3-1/TRBV3-2,-,TGTGCCAGCAGCCAAGAAAAGGGGTGGGTCACTGAAGCTTTCTTT,CASSQEKGWVTEAFF
TRBJ2-1,-,TRBV11-3,-,TGTGCCAGCAGCTTAGTAACAGGTAGCTCCTACAATGAGCAGTTCTTC,CASSLVTGSSYNEQFF
TRBJ2-1,-,TRBV10-3,TRBD2,TGTGCCATCAGTGGGCGTACCAGCGGGAGGGTCAATGAGCAGTTCTTC,CAISGRTSGRVNEQFF
TRBJ1-1,-,TRBV4-1,TRBD1,TGCGCCAGCAGCCAGCCGACAGGGGGGAACACTGAAGCTTTCTTT,CASSQPTGGNTEAFF
TRBJ1-6,-,TRBV5-1,-,TGCGCCAGCAGCGAGAAACAGGGAGATTCACCCCTCCACTTT,CASSEKQGDSPLHF
TRBJ1-1,-,TRBV4-1,TRBD1,TGCGCCAGCAGCCCTTTTCCCAGGGGGATCCGAGAAGCTTTCTTT,CASSPFPRGIREAFF
TRBJ1-1,many,TRBV28,-,TGTGCCACCAGGACAGTTTTGAACACTGAAGCTTTCTTT,CATRTVLNTEAFF
TRBJ1-4,-,TRBV7-9,-,TGTGCCAGCACCCTCACAGATAATGAAAAACTGTTTTTT,CASTLTDNEKLFF